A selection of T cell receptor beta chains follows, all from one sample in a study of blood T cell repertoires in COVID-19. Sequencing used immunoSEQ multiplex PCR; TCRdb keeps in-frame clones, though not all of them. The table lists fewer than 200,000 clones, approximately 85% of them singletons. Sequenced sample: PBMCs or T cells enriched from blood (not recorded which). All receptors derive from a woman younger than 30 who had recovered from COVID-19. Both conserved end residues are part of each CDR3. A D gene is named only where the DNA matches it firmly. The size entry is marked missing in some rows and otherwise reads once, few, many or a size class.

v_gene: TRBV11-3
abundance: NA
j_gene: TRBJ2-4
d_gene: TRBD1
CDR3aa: CASSSQGALAKNIQYF
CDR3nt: TGTGCCAGCAGCTCCCAGGGGGCACTGGCCAAAAACATTCAGTACTTC

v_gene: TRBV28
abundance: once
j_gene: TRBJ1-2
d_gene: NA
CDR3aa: CASSPGDALYGYTF
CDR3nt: TGTGCCAGCAGTCCGGGGGACGCACTATATGGCTACACCTTC

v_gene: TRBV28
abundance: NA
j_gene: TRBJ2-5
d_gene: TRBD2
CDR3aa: CASSARSGGGPGETQYF
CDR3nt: TGTGCCAGCAGTGCCCGAAGTGGCGGGGGGCCGGGAGAGACCCAGTACTTC

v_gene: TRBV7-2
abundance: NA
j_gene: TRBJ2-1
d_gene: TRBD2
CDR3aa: CASSLAQRGVHNEQFF
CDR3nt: TGTGCCAGCAGCTTAGCTCAGCGGGGGGTGCACAATGAGCAGTTCTTC

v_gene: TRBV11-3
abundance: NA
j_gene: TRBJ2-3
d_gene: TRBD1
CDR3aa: CASSSRTGGERTDTQYF
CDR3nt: TGTGCCAGCAGCTCCAGGACAGGGGGCGAAAGGACAGATACGCAGTATTTT

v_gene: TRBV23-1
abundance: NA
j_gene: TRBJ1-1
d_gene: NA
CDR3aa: CASSLRRKVWGGRFSEAFF
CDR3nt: TGCGCCAGCAGCCTAAGACGGAAGGTCTGGGGGGGCAGGTTCTCTGAAGCTTTCTTT

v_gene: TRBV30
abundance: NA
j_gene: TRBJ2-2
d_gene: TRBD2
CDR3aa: CAWIPSGRALLSGELFF
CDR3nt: TGTGCCTGGATCCCTAGCGGGAGGGCCCTGCTTTCCGGGGAGCTGTTTTTT

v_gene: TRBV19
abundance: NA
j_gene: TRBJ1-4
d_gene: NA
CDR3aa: CASSTLPSGTNEKLFF
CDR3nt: TGTGCCAGTAGTACCCTCCCGTCGGGGACTAATGAAAAACTGTTTTTT

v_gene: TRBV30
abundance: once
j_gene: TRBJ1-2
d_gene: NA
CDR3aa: CACSGSGGYTF
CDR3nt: TGTGCCTGTTCAGGGTCTGGAGGCTACACCTTC

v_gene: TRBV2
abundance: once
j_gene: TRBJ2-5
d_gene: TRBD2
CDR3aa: CASSHPGTSGTQETQYF
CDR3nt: TGTGCCAGCAGCCACCCCGGGACTAGCGGCACTCAAGAGACCCAGTACTTC

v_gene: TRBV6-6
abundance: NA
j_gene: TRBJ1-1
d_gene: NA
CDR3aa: CASRTGIMNTEAFF
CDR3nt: TGTGCCAGCAGGACAGGAATCATGAACACTGAAGCTTTCTTT

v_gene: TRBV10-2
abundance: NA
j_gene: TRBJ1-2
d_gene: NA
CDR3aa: CASSPGGNGYTF
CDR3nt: TGCGCCAGCAGTCCTGGGGGGAATGGCTACACCTTC

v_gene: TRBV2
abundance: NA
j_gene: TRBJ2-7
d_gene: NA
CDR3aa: CASSSSEFYEQYF
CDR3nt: TGTGCCAGCAGTTCTAGCGAGTTCTACGAGCAGTACTTC

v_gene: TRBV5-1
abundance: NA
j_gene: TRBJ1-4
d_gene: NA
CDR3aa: CASSIIQGQLFF
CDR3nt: TGCGCCAGCAGCATCATTCAGGGTCAACTGTTTTTT

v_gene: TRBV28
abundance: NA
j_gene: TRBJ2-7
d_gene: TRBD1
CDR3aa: CASSFGSGQGSLEQYF
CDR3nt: TGTGCCAGCAGTTTTGGTTCGGGACAGGGATCTCTCGAGCAGTACTTC